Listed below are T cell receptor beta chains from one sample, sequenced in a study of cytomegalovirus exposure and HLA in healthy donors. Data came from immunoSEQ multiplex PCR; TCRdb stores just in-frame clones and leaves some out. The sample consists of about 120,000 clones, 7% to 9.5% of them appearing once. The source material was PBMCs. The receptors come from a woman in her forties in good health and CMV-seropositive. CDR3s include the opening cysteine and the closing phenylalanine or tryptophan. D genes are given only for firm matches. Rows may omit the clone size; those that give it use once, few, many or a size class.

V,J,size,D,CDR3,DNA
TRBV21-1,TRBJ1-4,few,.,CARLWTEGTGSNEKLFF,TGTGCCCGTCTATGGACAGAGGGGACGGGTTCTAATGAAAAACTGTTTTTT
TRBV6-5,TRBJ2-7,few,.,CATKPGSSYEQYF,TGTGCCACGAAACCGGGTTCCTCCTACGAGCAGTACTTC
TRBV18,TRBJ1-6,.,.,CASSPKGGTPLHF,TGTGCCAGCTCACCCAAGGGGGGGACACCCCTCCACTTT
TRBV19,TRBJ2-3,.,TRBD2,CASSSTGGSYDTQYF,TGTGCCAGTAGTAGCACGGGGGGATCATATGATACGCAGTATTTT
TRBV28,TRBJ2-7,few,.,CASSPFGLGQGEQYF,TGTGCCAGCAGTCCCTTCGGACTAGGCCAGGGGGAGCAGTACTTC
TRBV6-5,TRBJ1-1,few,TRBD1,CASSYNGQGATEAFF,TGTGCCAGCAGTTACAACGGACAGGGGGCGACTGAAGCTTTCTTT
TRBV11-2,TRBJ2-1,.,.,CASSLGTANNEQFF,TGTGCCAGCAGCTTAGGGACAGCTAACAATGAGCAGTTCTTC
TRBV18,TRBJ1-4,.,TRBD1,CASSPADRAEKLFF,TGTGCCAGCTCACCAGCCGACAGGGCCGAAAAACTGTTTTTT
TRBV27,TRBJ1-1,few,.,CASSKGPGGTEAFF,TGTGCCAGCAGCAAGGGCCCCGGGGGCACTGAAGCTTTCTTT
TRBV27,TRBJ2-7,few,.,CASSPGTNLAYEQYF,TGTGCCAGCAGTCCGGGGACAAACTTAGCCTACGAGCAGTACTTC
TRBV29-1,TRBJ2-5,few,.,CSGLSGETQYF,TGCAGCGGACTGTCTGGGGAGACCCAGTACTTC
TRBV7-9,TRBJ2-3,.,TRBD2,CASSWTSGGADTQYF,TGTGCCAGCAGCTGGACTAGCGGGGGGGCAGATACGCAGTATTTT
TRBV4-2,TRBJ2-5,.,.,CASSQDGVAGAQETQYF,TGTGCCAGCAGCCAAGATGGGGTGGCGGGGGCTCAAGAGACCCAGTACTTC
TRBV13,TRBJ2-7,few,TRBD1,CASSLQGETYEQYF,TGTGCCAGCAGCTTACAGGGGGAAACCTACGAGCAGTACTTC
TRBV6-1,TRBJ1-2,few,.,CASSESAGLDLNYGYTF,TGTGCCAGCAGTGAATCGGCAGGGTTAGACCTTAACTATGGCTACACCTTC
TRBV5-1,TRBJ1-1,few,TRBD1,CASSLDGTVLLNTEAFF,TGCGCCAGCAGCTTGGACGGGACAGTCCTTTTAAACACTGAAGCTTTCTTT
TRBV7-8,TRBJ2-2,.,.,CASSRSTGNTGELFF,TGTGCCAGCAGCCGTTCGACAGGGAACACCGGGGAGCTGTTTTTT
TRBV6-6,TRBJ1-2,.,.,CASSYPTPMYGYTF,TGTGCCAGCAGTTACCCTACGCCGATGTATGGCTACACCTTC
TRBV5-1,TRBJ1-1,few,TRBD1,CASSLWDSLSNTEAFF,TGCGCCAGCAGCCTGTGGGACAGTCTATCGAACACTGAAGCTTTCTTT
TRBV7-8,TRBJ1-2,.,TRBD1,CASSPTPTGASTF,TGTGCCAGCAGCCCTACGCCGACAGGGGCCAGCACCTTC
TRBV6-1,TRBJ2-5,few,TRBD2,CASSGTSGGAETQYF,TGTGCCAGCAGTGGGACTAGCGGGGGGGCCGAGACCCAGTACTTC
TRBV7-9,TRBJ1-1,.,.,CASSQQGGFTEAFF,TGTGCCAGCAGCCAACAGGGAGGGTTCACTGAAGCTTTCTTT
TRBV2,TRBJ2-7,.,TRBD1,CASSRYGTGDEQYF,TGTGCCAGCAGTCGATACGGGACAGGGGACGAGCAGTACTTC
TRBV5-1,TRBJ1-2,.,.,CASSLTDQPYGYTF,TGCGCCAGCAGCCTGACAGATCAGCCCTATGGCTACACCTTC
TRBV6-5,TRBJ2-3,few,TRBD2,CASSYLAGVPDTQYF,TGTGCCAGCAGTTACCTAGCGGGGGTGCCAGATACGCAGTATTTT
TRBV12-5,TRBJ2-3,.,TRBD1,CASGLVTGTGLTDTQYF,TGTGCTAGTGGTTTGGTTACCGGGACAGGGCTCACAGATACGCAGTATTTT
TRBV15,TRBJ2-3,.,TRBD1,CATSRDRQGGIDTQYF,TGTGCCACCAGCAGAGACCGACAGGGGGGGATTGATACGCAGTATTTT
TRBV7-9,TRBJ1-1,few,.,CASSLRRESAEAFF,TGTGCCAGCAGCCTTCGTAGGGAGAGTGCTGAAGCTTTCTTT
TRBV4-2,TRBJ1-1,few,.,CASSQPRGWTEAFF,TGTGCCAGCAGCCAGCCCCGAGGCTGGACTGAAGCTTTCTTT
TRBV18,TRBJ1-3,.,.,CASSPLATALSGNTIYF,TGTGCCAGCTCACCGCTCGCCACTGCCCTCTCTGGAAACACCATATATTTT
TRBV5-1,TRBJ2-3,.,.,CASSLYSATSTDTQYF,TGCGCCAGCAGCTTGTATAGCGCCACTAGCACAGATACGCAGTATTTT
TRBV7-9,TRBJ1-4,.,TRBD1,CASSIGTGARNEKLFF,TGTGCCAGCAGCATCGGGACAGGGGCTAGGAATGAAAAACTGTTTTTT
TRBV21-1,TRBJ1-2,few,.,CASSQTRTGCRANYGYTF,TGTGCCAGCAGCCAAACCCGGACAGGGTGTAGGGCTAACTATGGCTACACCTTC
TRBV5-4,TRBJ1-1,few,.,CASSFNQGNTEAFF,TGTGCCAGCAGCTTCAACCAGGGAAATACTGAAGCTTTCTTT
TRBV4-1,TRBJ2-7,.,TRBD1,CASSQDGDSYEQYF,TGCGCCAGCAGCCAAGATGGGGACAGTTACGAGCAGTACTTC
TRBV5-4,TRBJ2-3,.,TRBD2,CASSLVWTSESDTQYF,TGTGCCAGCAGCTTGGTGTGGACTAGCGAATCAGATACGCAGTATTTT